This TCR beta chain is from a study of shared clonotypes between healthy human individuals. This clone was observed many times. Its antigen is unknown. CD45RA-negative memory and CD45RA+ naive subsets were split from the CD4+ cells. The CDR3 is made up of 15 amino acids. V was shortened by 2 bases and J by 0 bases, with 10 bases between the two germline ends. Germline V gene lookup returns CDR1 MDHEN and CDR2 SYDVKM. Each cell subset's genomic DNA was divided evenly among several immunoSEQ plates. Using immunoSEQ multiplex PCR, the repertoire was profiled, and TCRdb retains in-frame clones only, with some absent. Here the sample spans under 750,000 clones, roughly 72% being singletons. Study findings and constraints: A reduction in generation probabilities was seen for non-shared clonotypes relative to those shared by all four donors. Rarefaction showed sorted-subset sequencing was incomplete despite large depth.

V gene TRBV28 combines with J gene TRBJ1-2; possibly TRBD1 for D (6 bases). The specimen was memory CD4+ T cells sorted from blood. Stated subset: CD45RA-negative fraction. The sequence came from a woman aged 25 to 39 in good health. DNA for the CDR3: TGTGCCAGCAGTTTAGGGGGCGGACCTAACTATGGCTACACCTTC. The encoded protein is CASSLGGGPNYGYTF.